The 24 T cell receptor beta chains below come from one sample, sequenced in a study of cytomegalovirus exposure and HLA in healthy donors. Vbeta (60) and Jbeta (13) primers were used in the PCR. Profiling relied on immunoSEQ multiplex PCR, and the TCRdb table lists in-frame clones only, not all of them. The repertoire includes 100,000 to 150,000 clones, around 83% of them detected once, and approximately 1% sits in the top ten. Sequences were obtained from PBMCs. All receptors derive from a human donor in good health.

This chain connects TRBV7-9 to TRBJ2-4; perhaps TRBD2 as D (5 bases). Per the germline V gene, CDR1 is SEHNR and CDR2 is FQNEAQ (reference sequence). Between the trimmed V and J ends, which lost 2 bases and 7 bases, there was a span of 12 bases. This CDR3 is built from 14 residues. In DNA form, the CDR3 reads TGTGCCAGCAGCTTAACCGGGGTCGGGAACATTCAGTACTTC. Translated, it gives CASSLTGVGNIQYF.

The chain couples TRBV28 to TRBJ1-5, with 9 bases identical to TRBD1. V was clipped by 6 bases and J by 1 base; unmatched bases: 4. The CDR3 consists of 15 residues. Germline values: CDR1 MDHEN, CDR2 SYDVKM. This CDR3 is CASRSTGGSNQPQHF. The CDR3 bases are TGTGCCAGCAGATCGACAGGGGGGAGCAATCAGCCCCAGCATTTT. Full variable domain (rest looked up from reference TRBV28 and TRBJ1-5): DVKVTQSSRYLVKRTGEKVFLECVQDMDHENMFWYRQDPGLGLRLIYFSYDVKMKEKGDIPEGYSVSREKKERFSLILESASTNQTSMYLCASRSTGGSNQPQHFGDGTRLSIL.

V is TRBV2 and J is TRBJ2-1; D perhaps matches TRBD1 (6 bases). V dropped 4 bases and J dropped 9 bases, with 16 bases sitting between them. The CDR3 totals 14 residues. Germline loops: CDR1 SNHLY, CDR2 FYNNEI. CDR3 sequence (DNA): TGTGCCAGCAGTGTCTTCAGGGGTAGCAGTGAGCAGTTCTTC. Protein product: CASSVFRGSSEQFF.

This chain joins TRBV15 and TRBJ2-5, with D uncertain. The V gene's germline CDR1 is LNHNV and CDR2 YYDKDF (reference sequence). Trimming pared 1 base from V and 4 bases from J, leaving 19 bases between. The CDR3 sequence is 17 residues long. CDR3 DNA sequence: TGTGCCACCAGCAGAGCTCAAGCCATGGTAACCGGAGAGACCCAGTACTTC. Translated, it gives CATSRAQAMVTGETQYF.

This chain links TRBV7-9 with TRBJ2-2, with 9 bases identical to TRBD1. V lost 4 bases, J lost 1 base, and 4 bases stayed unmatched. CDR3 length: 16 residues. Germline CDR1 and CDR2: SEHNR and FQNEAQ (reference sequence). CDR3 sequence (DNA): TGTGCCAGCAGCTCACCGGGACAGGGGAACACCGGGGAGCTGTTTTTT. Encoded protein: CASSSPGQGNTGELFF.

J is TRBJ2-7 and V is TRBV6-1; D is possibly TRBD1 (6 bases). Trimming removed 9 bases at V and 6 bases at J, with 12 bases between. The CDR3 covers 11 residues. The germline CDR1 and CDR2 sequences are MNHNS and SASEGT. The CDR3 is CASPTGSEQYF. The CDR3 DNA is TGTGCCAGTCCTACAGGGTCCGAGCAGTACTTC.

The genes are TRBV6-1 and TRBJ2-1; possibly TRBD1 for D (5 bases). CDR3 size: 13 residues. The V and J ends lost 11 bases and 0 bases respectively, with 11 bases between them. Germline assignment: CDR1 MNHNS and CDR2 SASEGT. The CDR3 sequence is CAGAFSSYNEQFF. DNA for the CDR3: TGTGCCGGGGCGTTTAGCTCCTACAATGAGCAGTTCTTC.

This chain uses TRBV15 with TRBJ1-1, with a weak D call TRBD1 (5 bases). V dropped 5 bases and J dropped 1 base, with 11 bases sitting between them. Germline lookup yields CDR1 LNHNV and CDR2 YYDKDF (reference sequence). The CDR3 sequence is 14 residues long. The CDR3 nucleotides are TGTGCCACCAGCCCCCGACAGACGAACACTGAAGCTTTCTTT. It encodes CATSPRQTNTEAFF. The variable domain in full, with the rest retrieved from reference TRBV15 and TRBJ1-1, is DAMVIQNPRYQVTQFGKPVTLSCSQTLNHNVMYWYQQKSSQAPKLLFHYYDKDFNNEADTPDNFQSRRPNTSFCFLDIRSPGLGDTAMYLCATSPRQTNTEAFFGQGTRLTVV.

The J gene is TRBJ2-5, the V gene TRBV5-4; possible D gene TRBD1, 6 bases. Per germline, CDR1 SGHNT and CDR2 YYREEE (reference sequence). V was shortened by 6 bases and J by 4 bases, with 16 bases between the two germline ends. The CDR3 extends over 14 amino acids. The CDR3: CASTLTGYGETQYF. DNA of the CDR3: TGTGCCAGCACCCTGACAGGATACGGAGAGACCCAGTACTTC.

The chain joins TRBV9 to TRBJ2-1, with TRBD2 matching over 7 bases. Germline CDR1 reads SGDLS; CDR2 reads YYNGEE. The CDR3 is 20 residues long. V trimming: 1 base; J trimming: 2 bases; junction bases outside the gene matches: 18. CDR3 loop: CASSVPRHPSSGDPYNEQFF. DNA of the CDR3: TGTGCCAGCAGCGTACCCCGACATCCCTCCAGCGGGGACCCCTACAATGAGCAGTTCTTC.

The chain carries TRBV6-1 and TRBJ1-2; the D is unclear. Trimming removed 3 bases at V and 8 bases at J, with 13 bases between. Germline CDR1 and CDR2: MNHNS and SASEGT. This CDR3 region has 13 residues. For the CDR3, the DNA is TGTGCCAGCAGTGACTTGGCGGTCTACGGCTACACCTTC. Its protein product is CASSDLAVYGYTF.

This clone came up a few times. The chain is built from TRBV10-3 and TRBJ1-1; D is unresolved. Germline V gene sequence: CDR1 ENHRY, CDR2 SYGVKD. V lost 10 bases and J lost 5, with 17 bases in between. This CDR3 contains 13 residues. The chain's CDR3 is CATARGTGTEAFF. DNA of the CDR3: TGTGCCACCGCCCGGGGAACCGGAACTGAAGCTTTCTTT.

This clone was observed a few times. V gene TRBV7-8 combines with J gene TRBJ2-7, with 8 bases lining up with TRBD1. The CDR3 covers 14 residues. The germline gives CDR1 SGHVS, CDR2 FQNEAQ. Trimming removed 5 bases from V and 6 bases from J; junction bases left unmatched: 9. CDR3: CASSLRTGLTEQYF. The CDR3 DNA follows: TGTGCCAGCAGCCTACGGACAGGGTTAACCGAGCAGTACTTC.

The V call is TRBV28, the J call TRBJ1-1; D possibly corresponds to TRBD1 (6 bases). CDR3 length: 14 amino acids. The V and J ends lost 6 bases and 3 bases respectively, with 14 bases between them. Germline V gene lookup returns CDR1 MDHEN and CDR2 SYDVKM. The CDR3 loop is CASSLTEGDTEAFF. The CDR3 bases are TGTGCCAGCAGCCTCACTGAGGGGGACACTGAAGCTTTCTTT.

This clone was observed a handful of times. V usage is TRBV27 and J usage is TRBJ1-2; D unclear. CDR1 is MNHEY, CDR2 SMNVEV, per germline (reference sequence). The V gene lost 6 bases and the J gene lost 4 bases, with 12 bases spanning the gap. This CDR3 comprises 13 residues. Written as DNA, the CDR3 is TGTGCCAGCAGCCTTCCGCGGGCCTATGGCTACACCTTC. Protein sequence: CASSLPRAYGYTF.

The CDR3 DNA reads as TGTGCCAGCGGGACAGGGGGGCTTTATCAGCCCCAGCATTTT. Translated, it gives CASGTGGLYQPQHF. The chain uses TRBV28 and TRBJ1-5, with TRBD1 matching 11 bases. The J segment lost 5 bases and the V segment lost 8 bases, leaving 5 bases of the junction unmatched. CDR1 and CDR2 from the germline V gene are MDHEN and SYDVKM. The CDR3 is 14 amino acids.

This clone appeared a few times. This chain connects TRBV7-3 to TRBJ1-1; weak D call: TRBD1 (5 bases). With 5 bases removed from V and 2 bases from J, the gap between germline ends came to 21 bases. CDR3 length: 17 residues. Germline V gene data show CDR1 as SGHTA and CDR2 as FQGTGA. The CDR3 loop is CASSPSTLGAGNTEAFF. Written as DNA, the CDR3 is TGTGCCAGCAGCCCCTCGACCCTAGGGGCCGGCAACACTGAAGCTTTCTTT.

The CDR3 reads CASSLIWTGNTGELFF. DNA of the CDR3: TGTGCCAGCAGCTTAATCTGGACAGGGAACACCGGGGAGCTGTTTTTT. The chain carries TRBV11-3 and TRBJ2-2, with 7 nucleotides matching TRBD1. Germline values: CDR1 SGHNT, CDR2 YENEEA. The CDR3 contains 16 residues. Trimming removed 2 bases from V and 1 base from J; junction bases left unmatched: 4.

With respect to this clone: Other DNA sequences in the sample encode the same CDR3. This rearrangement joins TRBV9 to TRBJ2-7; D perhaps matches TRBD1 (5 bases). This CDR3 region has 11 residues. V was shortened by 7 bases and J by 3 bases, with 8 bases between the two germline ends. CDR1 is SGDLS, CDR2 YYNGEE, per germline. CDR3 nucleotides: TGTGCCAGCGGTCAGGGCTACGAGCAGTACTTC. The encoded protein is CASGQGYEQYF.

This clone was recorded only once. The chain links TRBV19 to TRBJ1-3, with 7 positions matching TRBD1. The J segment lost 0 bases and the V segment lost 7 bases, leaving 9 bases of the junction unmatched. Germline CDR1 reads LNHDA; CDR2 reads SQIVND (reference sequence). CDR3 size: 16 residues. The CDR3 DNA reads as TGTGCCAGTACAACCCCGGGACAGCTCTCTGGAAACACCATATATTTT. It specifies CASTTPGQLSGNTIYF.

The chain combines TRBV6-5 with TRBJ2-1; 10 bases fit TRBD1. The length of the CDR3 is 15 residues. Germline lookup yields CDR1 MNHEY and CDR2 SVGAGI. The junction had 4 bases not matched to a gene; V was cut back by 5 bases and J by 3 bases. CDR3 nucleotide sequence: TGTGCCAGCAGTATCCGGACAGGGGGCTACAATGAGCAGTTCTTC. Amino acids: CASSIRTGGYNEQFF.

The rearrangement uses TRBV5-8 and TRBJ2-6, with D maybe TRBD2 (7 bases). V was shortened by 7 bases and J by 2 bases, with 19 bases between the two germline ends. Germline values: CDR1 SGHTS, CDR2 YDEGEE. The CDR3 has 17 residues. CDR3 nucleotide sequence: TGTGCCAGCGCCGCTAGGGAGGGGGACCCTGGGGCCAACGTCCTGACTTTC. Translation gives CASAAREGDPGANVLTF.

The V and J genes are TRBV2 and TRBJ2-7, with D unclear. The germline CDR1 and CDR2 sequences are SNHLY and FYNNEI. Trimming left V 7 bases short and J 4 bases short, with 23 bases between. The CDR3 covers 16 residues. CDR3 DNA sequence: TGTGCCAGCACCCCTTCAGCAGGCCTTCTCTTTTACGAGCAGTACTTC. It yields the protein CASTPSAGLLFYEQYF.

The CDR3: CASRSGQGRNTIYF. In nucleotides, the CDR3 is TGTGCCAGCAGGTCGGGACAGGGGAGAAACACCATATATTTT. V gene TRBV6-7 combines with J gene TRBJ1-3; TRBD1 matches at 10 bases. TRBV6-7 is classed as an ORF, of uncertain function. V shed 6 bases, J shed 5 bases, and the junction held 4 bases outside the gene matches. The CDR3 totals 14 residues.